A single sample gave rise to the 9 T cell receptor beta chains below, sequenced in a study of blood T cell repertoires in COVID-19. Sequencing was performed with immunoSEQ multiplex PCR; in TCRdb, only in-frame clones are kept and a portion is missing. The sample carries fewer than 300,000 clones, about 88% recorded once. The material sequenced was peripheral blood. These receptors were taken from a man aged 55 to 69 who had recovered from COVID-19.

The V and J genes are TRBV5-5 and TRBJ1-2; 7 nucleotides match TRBD1. Per the germline V gene, CDR1 is SGHKS and CDR2 is YYEKEE (reference sequence). Germline trimming cut 0 bases from V and 3 bases from J; bases unmatched to any gene: 5. The CDR3 is 15 amino acids. The CDR3 DNA sequence: TGTGCCAGCAGCTTGGAGGGGGCGGTGGACTATGGCTACACCTTC. Its protein product is CASSLEGAVDYGYTF.

V and J are TRBV18 and TRBJ2-7; 8 bases agree with TRBD1. Germline CDR1 KGHSH, CDR2 LQKENI. The CDR3 sequence is 15 residues long. V lost 4 bases, J lost 4 bases, and 9 bases stayed unmatched. CDR3 amino acids: CASSLSGTGRYEQYF. CDR3 coding DNA: TGTGCCAGCTCACTCTCCGGGACAGGTCGATACGAGCAGTACTTC.

The gene calls are TRBV9 and TRBJ1-1, with 7 nucleotides matching TRBD1. Unmatched junction bases numbered 8, after V lost 3 bases and J lost 0 bases. The CDR3 length is 16 residues. Germline loops: CDR1 SGDLS, CDR2 YYNGEE. CDR3 DNA sequence: TGTGCCAGCAGCGATAATAGGGACAGCCTGAACACTGAAGCTTTCTTT. It yields the protein CASSDNRDSLNTEAFF.

CDR3 loop: CASSQVGQGGLGGYTF. The CDR3 DNA reads as TGTGCCAGCAGCCAAGTTGGACAGGGTGGCCTTGGGGGCTACACCTTC. The J gene is TRBJ1-2, the V gene TRBV3-1 (or the pseudogene TRBV3-2); 8 nucleotides agree with TRBD1. CDR3 length: 16 amino acids. Germline V gives CDR1 LGHDT, CDR2 YNNKEL (reference sequence). The V segment lost 1 base and the J segment 8 bases; nucleotides outside the gene matches: 12.

V is TRBV5-6 and J is TRBJ2-1, with TRBD1 as a possible D gene (6 bases). CDR1 is SGHDT, CDR2 YYEEEE, per germline. Trimming took off 1 base at V and 0 bases at J, with 11 bases between the two ends. There are 16 residues in the CDR3. This CDR3 is CASSLSTGFSYNEQFF. Written as DNA, the CDR3 is TGTGCCAGCAGCTTGTCTACAGGGTTCTCCTACAATGAGCAGTTCTTC.

This chain uses TRBV25-1 with TRBJ2-3; tentative D call: TRBD2 (6 bases). The CDR3 is 18 amino acids. The V end was cut by 2 bases, the J end by 2 bases, with 20 bases between. CDR1 is MGHDK and CDR2 is SYGVNS in the germline V gene. CDR3 loop: CASSEAPGTLPLTDTQYF. The DNA for the CDR3 is TGTGCCAGCAGTGAAGCCCCCGGGACTTTACCACTCACAGATACGCAGTATTTT.

The rearrangement uses TRBV6-5 and TRBJ2-7; the match to TRBD1 covers 10 bases. The V segment lost 6 bases and the J segment 2 bases; nucleotides outside the gene matches: 7. Germline CDR1 is MNHEY and CDR2 is SVGAGI. CDR3 length: 15 residues. As DNA, the CDR3 is TGTGCCAGCAGGCTCGGACAGGGGGGCCCCTACGAGCAGTACTTC. Amino acid sequence: CASRLGQGGPYEQYF.

The rearrangement uses TRBV30 and TRBJ2-7; 7 positions match TRBD1. Germline-derived CDR1 and CDR2 are GTSNPN and SVGIG (reference sequence). The CDR3 has 15 amino acids. V trimming: 5 bases; J trimming: 4 bases; junction bases outside the gene matches: 14. CDR3 coding DNA: TGTGCCTGGGCTCCGGAAGGGGGCCTTAAATACGAGCAGTACTTC. Its protein is CAWAPEGGLKYEQYF.

The chain is built from TRBV5-8 and TRBJ1-2; a possible D gene is TRBD1 (5 bases). Per germline, CDR1 SGHTS and CDR2 YDEGEE. V was cut by 0 bases and J by 4 bases, with 10 bases left in between. The CDR3 length is 14 residues. CDR3 protein: CASSLVRGLYGYTF. CDR3 sequence (DNA): TGTGCCAGCAGCTTGGTTAGGGGACTCTATGGCTACACCTTC.